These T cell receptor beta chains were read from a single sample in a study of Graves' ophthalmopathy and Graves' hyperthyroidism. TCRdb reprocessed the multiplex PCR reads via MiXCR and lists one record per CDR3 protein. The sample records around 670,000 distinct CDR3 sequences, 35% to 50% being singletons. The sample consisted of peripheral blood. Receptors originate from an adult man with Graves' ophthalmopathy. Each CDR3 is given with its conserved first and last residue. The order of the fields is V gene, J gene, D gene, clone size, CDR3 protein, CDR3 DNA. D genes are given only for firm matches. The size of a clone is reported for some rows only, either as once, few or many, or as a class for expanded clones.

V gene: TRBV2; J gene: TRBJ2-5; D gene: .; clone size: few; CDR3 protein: CASSLLSREETQYF; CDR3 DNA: TGTGCCAGCAGTCTACTTAGTCGCGAAGAGACCCAGTACTTC
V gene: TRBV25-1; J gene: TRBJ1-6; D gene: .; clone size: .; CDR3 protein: CASSLSSPRPSPLHF; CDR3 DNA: TGTGCCAGCAGTTTATCGAGCCCTCGGCCTTCACCCCTCCACTTT
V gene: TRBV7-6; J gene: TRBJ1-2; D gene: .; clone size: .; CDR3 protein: CASSSQETSGYTF; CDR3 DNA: TGTGCCAGCAGCTCGCAAGAGACCAGTGGCTACACCTTC
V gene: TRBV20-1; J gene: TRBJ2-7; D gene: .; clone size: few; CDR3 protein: CSARVTRDGDEQYF; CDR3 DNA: TGCAGTGCTAGAGTCACCCGGGATGGGGACGAGCAGTACTTC
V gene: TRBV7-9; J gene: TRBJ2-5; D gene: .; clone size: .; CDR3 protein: CASSLGAAGETQYF; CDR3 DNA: TGTGCCAGCAGCCTCGGGGCAGCCGGAGAGACCCAGTACTTC
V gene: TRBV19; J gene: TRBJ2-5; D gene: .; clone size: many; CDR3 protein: CASARRTEYQETQYF; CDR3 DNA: TGTGCCAGTGCGAGGCGGACAGAGTACCAAGAGACCCAGTACTTC
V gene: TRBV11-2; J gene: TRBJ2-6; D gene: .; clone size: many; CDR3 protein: CASSLFPGANVLTF; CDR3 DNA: TGTGCCAGCAGCTTATTCCCTGGGGCCAACGTCCTGACTTTC
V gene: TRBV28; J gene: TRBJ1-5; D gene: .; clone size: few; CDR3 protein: CASGGTYNQPQHF; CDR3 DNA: TGTGCCAGCGGAGGGACATACAATCAGCCCCAGCATTTT
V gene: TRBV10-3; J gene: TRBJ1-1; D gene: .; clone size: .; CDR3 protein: CAIRARGSEAFF; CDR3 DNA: TGTGCCATCAGGGCGCGGGGATCAGAAGCTTTCTTT
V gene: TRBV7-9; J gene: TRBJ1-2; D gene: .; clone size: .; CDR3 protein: CASSQERAGRTYGYTF; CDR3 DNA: TGCGCCAGCAGCCAAGAAAGGGCAGGGAGGACCTATGGCTACACCTTC
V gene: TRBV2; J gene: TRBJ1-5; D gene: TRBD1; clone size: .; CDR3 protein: CASRKDRGLFQPQHF; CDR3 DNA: TGTGCCAGCAGAAAGGACAGGGGGCTTTTCCAGCCCCAGCATTTT
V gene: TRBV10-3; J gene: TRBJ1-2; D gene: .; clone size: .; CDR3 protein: CASSYSAGGAAIYDYTF; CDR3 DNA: TGTGCCAGCAGTTACTCGGCGGGGGGGGCGGCGATCTATGACTACACCTTC
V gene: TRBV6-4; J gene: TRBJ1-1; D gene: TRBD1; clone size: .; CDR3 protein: CASNRQTGMNPEAFF; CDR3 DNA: TGTGCCAGCAACCGTCAGACAGGGATGAACCCTGAAGCTTTCTTT